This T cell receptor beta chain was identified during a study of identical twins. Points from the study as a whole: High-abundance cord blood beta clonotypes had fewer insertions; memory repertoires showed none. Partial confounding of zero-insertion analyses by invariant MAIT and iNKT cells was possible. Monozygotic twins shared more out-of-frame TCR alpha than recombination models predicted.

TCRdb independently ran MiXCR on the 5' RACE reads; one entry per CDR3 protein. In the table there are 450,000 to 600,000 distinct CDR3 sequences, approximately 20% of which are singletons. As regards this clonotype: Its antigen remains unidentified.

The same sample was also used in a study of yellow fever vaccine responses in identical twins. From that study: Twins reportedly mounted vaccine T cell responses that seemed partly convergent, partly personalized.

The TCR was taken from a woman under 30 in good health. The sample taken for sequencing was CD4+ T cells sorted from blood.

The CDR3 DNA reads as TGCAGCATTAGCGTTGGGGAGACCCAGTACTTC. Translating gives CSISVGETQYF. The chain joins TRBV29-1 to TRBJ2-5; maybe TRBD2 (5 bases). The CDR3 consists of 11 residues. V gave up 8 bases and J gave up 5 bases, with 12 bases separating them. Germline V lookup: CDR1 SQVTM, CDR2 ANQGSEA.